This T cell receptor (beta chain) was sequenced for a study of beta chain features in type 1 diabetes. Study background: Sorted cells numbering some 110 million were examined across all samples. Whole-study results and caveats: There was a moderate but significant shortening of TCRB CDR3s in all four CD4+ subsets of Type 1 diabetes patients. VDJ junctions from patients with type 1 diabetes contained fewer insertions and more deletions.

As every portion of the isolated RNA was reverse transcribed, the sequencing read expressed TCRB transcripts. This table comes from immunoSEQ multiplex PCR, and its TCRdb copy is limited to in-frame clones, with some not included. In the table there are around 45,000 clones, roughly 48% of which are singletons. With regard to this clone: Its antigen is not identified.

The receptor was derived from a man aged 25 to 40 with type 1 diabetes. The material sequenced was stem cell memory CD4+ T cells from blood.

CDR3 nucleotides: TGTGCCAGCAGTTTAAGGTCGGGGTCGAACACTGAAGCTTTCTTT. Its translation: CASSLRSGSNTEAFF. The chain joins TRBV28 to TRBJ1-1; no definite D call. Germline CDR1 MDHEN, CDR2 SYDVKM. This CDR3 region has 15 residues. The V end lost 2 bases, the J end lost 1 base, and 11 bases lay between the germline ends. Filled out from reference TRBV28 and TRBJ1-1, the complete variable domain reads DVKVTQSSRYLVKRTGEKVFLECVQDMDHENMFWYRQDPGLGLRLIYFSYDVKMKEKGDIPEGYSVSREKKERFSLILESASTNQTSMYLCASSLRSGSNTEAFFGQGTRLTVV.